This T cell receptor (beta chain) was obtained from a study of CD4+ T cells in melanoma. Trimming shortened V by 6 bases and J by 7 bases, and 18 bases separated the two germline ends. Germline V gene sequence: CDR1 LNHNV, CDR2 YYDKDF (reference sequence). The CDR3 totals 14 residues. Study-level findings and limits: A reported correlation linked neoantigen-specific CD4+ T cells to CD8+, macrophage and B cell function.

Generated by immunoSEQ multiplex PCR, the TCRdb table keeps only in-frame clones and is missing some. Among 9,000 to 13,000 clones, roughly 70% were seen once, and the ten largest hold roughly 12%. In regard to this clone: The antigen remains unidentified.

The V and J genes are TRBV15 and TRBJ1-2, with D uncertain. The specimen sequenced was cells from a culture (not recorded whether cultured in vitro). This receptor was taken from a human donor with melanoma. This chain's CDR3 is CATRSTGLSGGYTF. CDR3 sequence (DNA): TGTGCCACCAGAAGTACCGGGTTGTCGGGTGGCTACACCTTC.